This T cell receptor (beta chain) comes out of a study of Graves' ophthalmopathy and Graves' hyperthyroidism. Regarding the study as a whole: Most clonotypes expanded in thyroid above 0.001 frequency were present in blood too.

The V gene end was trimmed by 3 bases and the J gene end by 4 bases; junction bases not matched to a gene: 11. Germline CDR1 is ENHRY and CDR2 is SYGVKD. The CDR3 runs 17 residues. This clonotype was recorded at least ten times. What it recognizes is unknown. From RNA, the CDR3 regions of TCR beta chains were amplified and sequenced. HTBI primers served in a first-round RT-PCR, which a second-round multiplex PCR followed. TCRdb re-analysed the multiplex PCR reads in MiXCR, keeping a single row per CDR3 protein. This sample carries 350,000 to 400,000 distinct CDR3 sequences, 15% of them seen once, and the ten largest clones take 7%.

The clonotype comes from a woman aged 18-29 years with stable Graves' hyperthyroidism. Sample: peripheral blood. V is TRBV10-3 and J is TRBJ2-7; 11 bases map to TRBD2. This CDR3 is CAISDSSGGPSQYEQYF. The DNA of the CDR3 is TGTGCCATCAGTGACTCTAGCGGGGGGCCCTCCCAGTACGAGCAGTACTTC.